The following is a T cell receptor (beta chain) sequence with its context. Method: immunoSEQ multiplex PCR; TCRdb's copy keeps in-frame clones and lacks some. This table holds 60,000 to 80,000 clones, approximately 83% found once. The data are from a study of OX40 agonist ivuxolimab in advanced cancers. The input for sequencing was CD4+ or CD8+ T cells sorted from blood, taken in a trial of the OX40 agonist ivuxolimab. This clonotype originated in an adult with an advanced solid tumor such as melanoma, head and neck, liver or kidney cancer.

The CDR3 coding sequence is TGTGCCAGCAGCTTGCCAGGCGCGGGAAACACCATATATTTT. Translating gives CASSLPGAGNTIYF. The chain uses TRBV5-6 and TRBJ1-3; D uncertain. Trimming stripped 1 base from V and 4 bases from J, with 9 bases between. There are 14 residues in the CDR3. Per the germline V gene, CDR1 is SGHDT and CDR2 is YYEEEE.